A single sample is the source of the 21 T cell receptor beta chains below, sequenced in a study of CD8 T cells in ankylosing spondylitis. Study observations and caveats: Apparently characteristic of ankylosing spondylitis blood was a TCR beta motif (eight highly homologous variants).

TCRdb re-called the 5' RACE reads through MiXCR, storing one row per CDR3 protein. The repertoire holds some 840,000 distinct CDR3 sequences, 12% seen once, with around 0.51% in the top ten. Their antigen targets remain unknown. The material sequenced was blood, either unsorted or a sorted T cell fraction (not recorded which). The receptors come from a male donor with ankylosing spondylitis.

The chain has TRBV15 and TRBJ1-1; no firm D call. Trimming shortened V by 1 base and J by 6 bases, and 12 bases separated the two germline ends. CDR3 length equals 14 residues. CDR1 is LNHNV and CDR2 is YYDKDF in the germline V gene (reference sequence). CDR3: CATSRVGWGAEAFF. The CDR3 nucleotides are TGTGCCACCAGCAGAGTTGGTTGGGGAGCTGAAGCTTTCTTT.

This clonotype was seen only a few times. The gene calls are TRBV7-2 and TRBJ2-3, with D unclear. V was cut by 0 bases and J by 1 base, with 11 bases left in between. CDR3 length equals 16 residues. The germline CDR1 and CDR2 sequences are SGHTA and FQGNSA. This CDR3 reads CASSLAAAPGTDTQYF. CDR3 coding DNA: TGTGCCAGCAGCTTAGCGGCGGCACCTGGCACAGATACGCAGTATTTT. The full variable domain, rest sourced from reference TRBV7-2 and TRBJ2-3, is GAGVSQSPSNKVTEKGKDVELRCDPISGHTALYWYRQSLGQGLEFLIYFQGNSAPDKSGLPSDRFSAERTGGSVSTLTIQRTQQEDSAVYLCASSLAAAPGTDTQYFGPGTRLTVL.

V is TRBV29-1 and J is TRBJ1-2; the match to TRBD1 covers 8 bases. The germline V gene encodes CDR1 SQVTM and CDR2 ANQGSEA. With 7 bases clipped from V and 6 bases from J, the junction kept 7 bases outside the gene matches. The CDR3 runs 12 residues. The CDR3 region has the DNA TGCAGCGCCCAGACAGGGGATCATGGCTACACCTTC. It is translated as CSAQTGDHGYTF.

The table lists this clonotype with a few counts. The chain combines TRBV9 with TRBJ1-1; D perhaps matches TRBD1 (5 bases). CDR1 and CDR2 (germline): SGDLS, YYNGEE. The CDR3 contains 14 residues. Trimming removed 0 bases at V and 4 bases at J, with 10 bases between. CDR3 amino acids: CASSVAGRGTEAFF. CDR3 DNA sequence: TGTGCCAGCAGCGTAGCTGGGAGGGGCACTGAAGCTTTCTTT.

This clonotype was seen more than once but under ten times. The rearrangement uses TRBV10-3 and TRBJ2-3; no clear D. This CDR3 spans 15 amino acids. V shed 0 bases and J shed 2 bases, with 9 bases lying between them. Germline V gene sequence: CDR1 ENHRY, CDR2 SYGVKD. DNA for the CDR3: TGTGCCATCAGTGAGTCGGGGTGGCACACAGATACGCAGTATTTT. Its protein is CAISESGWHTDTQYF.

This clonotype showed up just a few times. The rearrangement uses TRBV9 and TRBJ2-7, with 14 bases identical to TRBD2. Germline V gene data show CDR1 as SGDLS and CDR2 as YYNGEE. The CDR3 loop spans 17 amino acids. V lost 3 bases, J lost 2 bases, and 7 bases stayed unmatched. This chain's CDR3 is CASSAGTSGGSTYEQYF. CDR3 DNA sequence: TGTGCCAGCAGCGCCGGGACTAGCGGGGGTTCCACCTACGAGCAGTACTTC.

This clonotype has only a few counts. This chain joins TRBV20-1 and TRBJ2-3; D uncertain. The CDR3 is 17 amino acids. Germline V gene sequence: CDR1 DFQATT, CDR2 SNEGSKA (reference sequence). V was trimmed by 2 bases and J by 2 bases, leaving 20 bases between them. CDR3 coding DNA: TGCAGTGCTAGATTTCCTTCCTCCGGGCACCACACAGATACGCAGTATTTT. This gives the protein CSARFPSSGHHTDTQYF.

This clonotype showed up just a few times. The chain combines TRBV5-1 with TRBJ1-1; 7 nucleotides match TRBD1. This CDR3 comprises 14 residues. Germline V gene lookup returns CDR1 SGHRS and CDR2 YFSETQ. The V gene end was trimmed by 0 bases and the J gene end by 8 bases; junction bases not matched to a gene: 7. The CDR3 region is CASSLGQGLAEAFF. DNA for the CDR3: TGCGCCAGCAGCTTGGGACAGGGCCTTGCGGAAGCTTTCTTT.

As DNA, the CDR3 is TGCAGTGCTAGCGGGCCTTCGAACACTGAAGCTTTCTTT. This translates into CSASGPSNTEAFF. This sequence joins TRBV20-1 and TRBJ1-1; D not certain. V lost 3 bases to trimming and J lost 1 base, with 9 bases between them. The CDR3 contains 13 residues. The germline V gene encodes CDR1 DFQATT and CDR2 SNEGSKA (reference sequence).

The V and J genes are TRBV4-3 and TRBJ2-1, with D tentatively TRBD1 (6 bases). Germline V gives CDR1 LGHNA, CDR2 YSLEER. CDR3 length equals 12 residues. Trimming took 0 bases from V and 13 from J, leaving 10 bases between them. CDR3 DNA sequence: TGCGCCAGCAGCCAAGAGGCAGGGGCTCAGTTCTTC. Its protein is CASSQEAGAQFF.

The chain has TRBV5-1 and TRBJ2-3, with D perhaps matching TRBD2 (7 bases). Germline V gene data show CDR1 as SGHRS and CDR2 as YFSETQ. Trimming shortened V by 3 bases and J by 0 bases, and 20 bases separated the two germline ends. CDR3 size: 18 residues. The CDR3 region has the DNA TGCGCCAGCAGCTGGGGGGGACAAGGGGATTCCAGCACAGATACGCAGTATTTT. Encoded protein: CASSWGGQGDSSTDTQYF. The full variable domain, its missing parts supplied by reference TRBV5-1 and TRBJ2-3, is KAGVTQTPRYLIKTRGQQVTLSCSPISGHRSVSWYQQTPGQGLQFLFEYFSETQRNKGNFPGRFSGRQFSNSRSEMNVSTLELGDSALYLCASSWGGQGDSSTDTQYFGPGTRLTVL.

The table lists this clonotype with a few counts. V gene TRBV4-2 combines with J gene TRBJ2-2; D perhaps matches TRBD1 (6 bases). V lost 4 bases to trimming and J lost 1 base, with 10 bases between them. CDR1 and CDR2 from the germline V gene are LGHNA and YNFKEQ. This CDR3 region has 15 residues. The CDR3 sequence: CASSREDRNTGELFF. DNA of the CDR3: TGTGCCAGCAGCCGAGAGGACAGGAACACCGGGGAGCTGTTTTTT.

The chain recombines TRBV12-3 or TRBV12-4 with TRBJ1-1; 11 bases fit TRBD1. The length of the CDR3 is 14 residues. With V trimmed by 5 bases and J by 7 bases, 6 bases remained unmatched. The CDR3 region is CASSPGQGAGEAFF. The CDR3 region has the DNA TGTGCCAGCAGTCCAGGACAGGGGGCGGGTGAAGCTTTCTTT.

The chain has TRBV2 and TRBJ2-2; 7 nucleotides align to TRBD1. Unmatched junction bases numbered 6, after V lost 1 base and J lost 4 bases. The CDR3 consists of 16 residues. Germline CDR1 and CDR2: SNHLY and FYNNEI. The CDR3 DNA follows: TGTGCCAGCAGTGAAGAAGGGGGCACGTTCACCGGGGAGCTGTTTTTT. Its protein is CASSEEGGTFTGELFF.

V and J are TRBV6-6 and TRBJ2-1; D gene ambiguous. Trimming removed 7 bases at V and 3 bases at J, with 10 bases between. CDR1 is MNHNY and CDR2 is SVGAGI in the germline V gene (reference sequence). This CDR3 has 13 amino acids. DNA of the CDR3: TGTGCCAGCACGAAAGAACTCTACAATGAGCAGTTCTTC. This encodes CASTKELYNEQFF.

V gene TRBV18 combines with J gene TRBJ1-1, with D uncertain. The CDR3 has 12 amino acids. V was shortened by 0 bases and J by 11 bases, with 10 bases between the two germline ends. The V gene's germline CDR1 is KGHSH and CDR2 LQKENI. In nucleotides, the CDR3 is TGTGCCAGCTCACCACCGGCAGGCTTCGCTTTCTTT. It codes for CASSPPAGFAFF.

This clonotype was recorded a few times. V usage is TRBV4-2 and J usage is TRBJ2-2; a weak D match, TRBD2 (6 bases). Per germline, CDR1 LGHNA and CDR2 YNFKEQ. The CDR3 loop spans 18 amino acids. The germline V and J ends were trimmed by 0 bases and 3 bases, with 17 bases remaining between them. In DNA, the CDR3 is TGTGCCAGCAGCCAAGAAATTTCCGCGGGACGGCACACCGGGGAGCTGTTTTTT. Amino acid sequence: CASSQEISAGRHTGELFF.

The chain employs TRBV7-9 and TRBJ2-3, with TRBD2 matching over 9 bases. From germline, CDR1 is SEHNR and CDR2 FQNEAQ (reference sequence). The CDR3 consists of 15 residues. J lost 5 bases, V lost 4 bases, and 7 bases had no gene match. CDR3 in amino acids: CASSSVAGEGDTQYF. CDR3 coding DNA: TGTGCCAGCAGCTCCGTAGCGGGAGAAGGAGATACGCAGTATTTT.

This clonotype was counted between two and nine times. V gene TRBV5-1 combines with J gene TRBJ2-6, with D maybe TRBD1 (5 bases). Trimming took 4 bases from V and 2 from J, leaving 13 bases between them. This CDR3 comprises 16 residues. Per germline, CDR1 SGHRS and CDR2 YFSETQ. The CDR3, as DNA: TGCGCCAGCAGCCTCCTTGCCAGGGCTGGGGCCAACGTCCTGACTTTC. Amino acids: CASSLLARAGANVLTF.

A few counts support this clonotype. This chain connects TRBV4-3 to TRBJ2-7, with 7 bases identical to TRBD2. The V gene end was trimmed by 4 bases and the J gene end by 5 bases; junction bases not matched to a gene: 8. Germline CDR1 reads LGHNA; CDR2 reads YSLEER. CDR3 length: 14 residues. DNA for the CDR3: TGCGCCAGCAGCCGCATCGGGAGGAGGGACGAGCAGTACTTC. Residues: CASSRIGRRDEQYF.

The V and J genes are TRBV5-1 and TRBJ2-2, with D maybe TRBD1 (6 bases). Germline V gives CDR1 SGHRS, CDR2 YFSETQ. This CDR3 region has 15 residues. V lost 4 bases and J 0 bases, leaving 10 bases between the germline ends. Written as DNA, the CDR3 is TGCGCCAGCAGCCCCCAGGGGCCGAACACCGGGGAGCTGTTTTTT. This codes for CASSPQGPNTGELFF. Supplemented by reference TRBV5-1 and TRBJ2-2, the full variable domain reads KAGVTQTPRYLIKTRGQQVTLSCSPISGHRSVSWYQQTPGQGLQFLFEYFSETQRNKGNFPGRFSGRQFSNSRSEMNVSTLELGDSALYLCASSPQGPNTGELFFGEGSRLTVL.